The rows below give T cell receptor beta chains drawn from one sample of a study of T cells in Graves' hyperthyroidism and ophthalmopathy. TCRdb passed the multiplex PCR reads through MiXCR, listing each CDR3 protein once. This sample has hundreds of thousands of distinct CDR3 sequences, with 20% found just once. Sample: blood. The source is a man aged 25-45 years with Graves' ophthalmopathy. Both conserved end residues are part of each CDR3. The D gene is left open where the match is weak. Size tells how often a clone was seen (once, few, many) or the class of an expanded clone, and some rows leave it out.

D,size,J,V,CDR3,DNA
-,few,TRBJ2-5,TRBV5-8,CASSSPGGGVQETQYF,TGTGCCAGCAGCTCCCCGGGGGGCGGGGTGCAAGAGACCCAGTACTTC
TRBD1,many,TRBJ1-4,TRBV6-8,CASSHEGDSESVATNEKLFF,TGTGCCAGCAGTCACGAAGGGGACAGTGAATCGGTTGCAACTAATGAAAAACTGTTTTTT
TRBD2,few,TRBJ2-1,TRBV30,CAWRELANPLHEQFF,TGTGCCTGGAGGGAACTAGCGAACCCTCTTCATGAGCAGTTCTTC
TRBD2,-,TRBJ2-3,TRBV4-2,CASSQGLAGGLGDTQYF,TGTGCCAGCAGCCAAGGACTAGCGGGAGGGCTAGGTGATACGCAGTATTTT
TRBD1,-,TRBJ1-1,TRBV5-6,CASSLALTGPEAFF,TGTGCCAGCAGCTTGGCACTGACAGGGCCTGAAGCTTTCTTT
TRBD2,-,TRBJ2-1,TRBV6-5,CASSYEGGRRNEQFF,TGTGCCAGCAGTTACGAGGGCGGGAGAAGAAATGAGCAGTTCTTC
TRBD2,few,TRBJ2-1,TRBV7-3,CASSLGPVTSGRYSSYNEQFF,TGTGCCAGCAGCTTAGGTCCCGTCACTAGCGGGAGGTATAGCTCCTACAATGAGCAGTTCTTC
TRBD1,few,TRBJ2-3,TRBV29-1,CSVDEQGVDTQYF,TGCAGCGTTGATGAGCAGGGGGTAGATACGCAGTATTTT
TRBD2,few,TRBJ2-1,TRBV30,CAWTRLAGGDEQFF,TGTGCCTGGACGAGACTAGCGGGAGGGGATGAGCAGTTCTTC
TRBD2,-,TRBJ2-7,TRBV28,CASSLSTSGVREQYF,TGTGCCAGCAGTTTATCGACTAGCGGGGTGCGCGAGCAGTACTTC
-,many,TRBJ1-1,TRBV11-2,CASSARFAEAFF,TGTGCCAGCAGCGCACGTTTTGCTGAAGCTTTCTTT
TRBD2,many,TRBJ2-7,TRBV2,CASSELAGEMSEQYF,TGTGCCAGCAGTGAACTAGCGGGAGAGATGAGCGAGCAGTACTTC
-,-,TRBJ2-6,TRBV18,CVSSPSEAGANVLTF,TGTGTCAGCTCACCATCGGAAGCTGGGGCCAACGTCCTGACTTTC
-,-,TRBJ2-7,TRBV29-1,CSVHTGTEQYF,TGCAGCGTGCACACAGGGACCGAGCAGTACTTC
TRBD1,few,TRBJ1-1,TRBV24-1,CATSEGQGAGEAFF,TGTGCCACCAGTGAAGGACAGGGGGCGGGTGAAGCTTTCTTT
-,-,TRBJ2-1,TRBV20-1,CSARDGLATYNEQFF,TGCAGTGCTAGAGATGGTCTAGCGACCTACAATGAGCAGTTCTTC
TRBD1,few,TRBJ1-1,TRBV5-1,CASSLDGTAYTEAFF,TGCGCCAGCAGCTTGGACGGGACAGCCTACACTGAAGCTTTCTTT
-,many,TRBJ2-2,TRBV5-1,CASSLSSNTGELFF,TGCGCCAGCAGCTTGTCTTCGAACACCGGGGAGCTGTTTTTT
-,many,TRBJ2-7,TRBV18,CASSPGALREQYF,TGTGCCAGCTCACCGGGAGCCCTACGAGAGCAGTACTTC
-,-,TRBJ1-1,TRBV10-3,CVISSGSRAEAFF,TGTGTCATCAGCTCAGGGAGCAGGGCGGAAGCTTTCTTT
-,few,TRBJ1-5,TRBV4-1,CASSQVMAQPQHF,TGCGCCAGCAGCCAAGTAATGGCCCAGCCCCAGCATTTT
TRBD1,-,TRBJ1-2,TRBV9,CASSPGGQGIVGYTF,TGTGCCAGCAGCCCCGGAGGACAGGGGATAGTTGGCTACACCTTC
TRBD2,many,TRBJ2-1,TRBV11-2,CASSLAPGTSGPNEQFF,TGTGCCAGCAGCTTAGCACCCGGGACTAGCGGGCCGAATGAGCAGTTCTTC
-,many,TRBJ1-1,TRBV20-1,CSATKTENTEAFF,TGCAGTGCTACAAAGACCGAGAACACTGAAGCTTTCTTT
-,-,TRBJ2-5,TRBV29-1,CSVEDRGSGVTQYF,TGCAGCGTTGAAGATCGGGGCTCGGGGGTGACCCAGTACTTC
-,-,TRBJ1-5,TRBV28,CASSPEWRPTPPQHF,TGTGCCAGCAGTCCTGAGTGGAGACCCACGCCGCCCCAGCATTTT
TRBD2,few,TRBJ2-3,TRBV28,CASGVPASGTVDTQYF,TGTGCCAGCGGCGTTCCGGCTAGCGGGACGGTAGATACGCAGTATTTT
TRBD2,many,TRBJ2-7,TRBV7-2,CASSLGLAADEQYF,TGTGCCAGCAGCTTGGGACTAGCGGCAGACGAGCAGTACTTC
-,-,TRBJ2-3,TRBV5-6,CASSFGDVADTQYF,TGTGCCAGCAGCTTCGGGGATGTGGCAGATACGCAGTATTTT
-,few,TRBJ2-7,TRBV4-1,CASSQLTGNYEQYF,TGCGCCAGCAGCCAACTAACAGGGAACTACGAGCAGTACTTC
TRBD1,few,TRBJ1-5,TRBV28,CASSSQGAPLQPQHF,TGTGCCAGCAGCTCACAGGGGGCGCCCCTTCAGCCCCAGCATTTT
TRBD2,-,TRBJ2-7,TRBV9,CASSVSPFTSGSHEQYF,TGTGCCAGCAGCGTCTCCCCTTTCACTAGCGGGAGTCACGAGCAGTACTTC
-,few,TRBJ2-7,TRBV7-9,CASSDRDGPYEQYF,TGTGCCAGCAGCGATCGGGACGGTCCCTACGAGCAGTACTTC
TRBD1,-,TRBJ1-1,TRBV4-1,CASSQGGQGTEAFF,TGCGCCAGCAGCCAAGGCGGACAGGGCACTGAAGCTTTCTTT
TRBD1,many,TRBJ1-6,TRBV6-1,CASWKGQLLSAGSPLHF,TGTGCCAGCTGGAAGGGACAGCTCTTAAGCGCCGGCTCACCCCTCCACTTT
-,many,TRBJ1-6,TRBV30,CAWSEIDYSPLHF,TGTGCCTGGAGCGAAATAGACTACTCACCCCTCCACTTT
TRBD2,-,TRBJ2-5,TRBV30,CAWDRTSGIETQYF,TGTGCCTGGGACCGGACTAGCGGGATTGAGACCCAGTACTTC
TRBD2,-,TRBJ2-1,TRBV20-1,CSARGLAGVGNEQFF,TGCAGTGCTAGGGGTCTAGCGGGAGTAGGAAATGAGCAGTTCTTC
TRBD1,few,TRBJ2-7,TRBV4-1,CASSQVRDRSYEQYF,TGCGCCAGCAGCCAAGTTAGGGACAGGAGCTACGAGCAGTACTTC
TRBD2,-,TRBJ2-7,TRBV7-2,CASSFLAGGLYEQYF,TGTGCCAGCAGCTTTCTAGCGGGAGGCCTCTACGAGCAGTACTTC
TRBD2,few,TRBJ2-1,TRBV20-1,CSARDLRLAGNYNEQFF,TGCAGTGCTAGAGACCTGCGACTAGCGGGGAACTACAATGAGCAGTTCTTC
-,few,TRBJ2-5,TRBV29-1,CSVEFGSDGTQYF,TGCAGCGTTGAATTCGGGTCGGATGGGACCCAGTACTTC
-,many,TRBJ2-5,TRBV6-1,CASSEWETQETQYF,TGTGCCAGCAGTGAATGGGAGACGCAAGAGACCCAGTACTTC
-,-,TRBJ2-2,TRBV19,CASSGSAAGELFF,TGTGCCAGTAGTGGGAGTGCCGCCGGGGAGCTGTTTTTT
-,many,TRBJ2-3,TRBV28,CASSLGGVADTQYF,TGTGCCAGCAGTTTAGGCGGGGTCGCAGATACGCAGTATTTT
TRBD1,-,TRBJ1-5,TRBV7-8,CASSLGQGGNSNQPQHF,TGTGCCAGCAGCTTAGGGCAGGGGGGGAATAGCAATCAGCCCCAGCATTTT
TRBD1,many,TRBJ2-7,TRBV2,CASERPRQGPSAEQYF,TGTGCCAGCGAGAGACCCCGACAGGGGCCCTCAGCCGAGCAGTACTTC
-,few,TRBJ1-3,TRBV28,CASNQRTSGNTIYF,TGTGCCAGCAACCAGAGGACCTCTGGAAACACCATATATTTT
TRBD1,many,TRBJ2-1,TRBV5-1,CASSLNPGGYFSYNEQFF,TGCGCCAGCAGCTTAAATCCAGGGGGCTACTTCTCCTACAATGAGCAGTTCTTC
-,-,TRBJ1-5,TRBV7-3,CASSPPPTVYNQPQHF,TGTGCCAGCAGCCCTCCCCCGACAGTATACAATCAGCCCCAGCATTTT
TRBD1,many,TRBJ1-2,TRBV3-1,CASSRRDRGDGYTF,TGTGCCAGCAGCCGCCGGGACAGGGGTGATGGCTACACCTTC
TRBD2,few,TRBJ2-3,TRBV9,CASSVSYSGATDTQYF,TGTGCCAGCAGCGTCTCCTATAGCGGGGCCACAGATACGCAGTATTTT
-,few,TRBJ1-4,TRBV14,CASSQGRRKAEKLFF,TGTGCCAGCAGCCAAGGCCGGAGGAAGGCCGAAAAACTGTTTTTT
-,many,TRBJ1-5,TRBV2,CASSEADRGQPQHF,TGTGCCAGCAGTGAAGCCGACAGAGGCCAGCCCCAGCATTTT
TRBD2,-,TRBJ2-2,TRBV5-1,CASSSGRATNGELFF,TGCGCCAGCAGCTCCGGGAGGGCCACGAACGGGGAGCTGTTTTTT
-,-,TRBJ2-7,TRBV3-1,CASSPRRESYEQYF,TGTGCCAGCAGCCCCCGAAGGGAATCCTACGAGCAGTACTTC
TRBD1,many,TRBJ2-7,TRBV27,CASSLGTGTGRYEQYF,TGTGCCAGCAGTTTAGGCACCGGGACAGGGCGGTACGAGCAGTACTTC
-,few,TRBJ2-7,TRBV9,CASSVASGWDEQYF,TGTGCCAGCAGCGTAGCATCGGGATGGGACGAGCAGTACTTC
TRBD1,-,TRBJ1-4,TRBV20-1,CSAITGANEKLFF,TGCAGTGCTATAACAGGGGCAAATGAAAAACTGTTTTTT